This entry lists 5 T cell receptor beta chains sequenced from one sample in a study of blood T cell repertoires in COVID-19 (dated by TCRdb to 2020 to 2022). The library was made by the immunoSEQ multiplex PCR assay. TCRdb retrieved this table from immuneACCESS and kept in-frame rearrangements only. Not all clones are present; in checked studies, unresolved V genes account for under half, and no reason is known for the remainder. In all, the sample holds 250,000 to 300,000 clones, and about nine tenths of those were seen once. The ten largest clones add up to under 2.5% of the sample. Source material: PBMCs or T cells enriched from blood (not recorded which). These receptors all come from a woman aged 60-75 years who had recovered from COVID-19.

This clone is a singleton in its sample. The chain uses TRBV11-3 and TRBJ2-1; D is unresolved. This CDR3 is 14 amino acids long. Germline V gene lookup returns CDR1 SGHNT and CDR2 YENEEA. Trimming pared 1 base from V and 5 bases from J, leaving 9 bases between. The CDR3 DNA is TGTGCCAGCAGCTTAGTGGCAAGTCACAATGAGCAGTTCTTC. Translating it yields CASSLVASHNEQFF.

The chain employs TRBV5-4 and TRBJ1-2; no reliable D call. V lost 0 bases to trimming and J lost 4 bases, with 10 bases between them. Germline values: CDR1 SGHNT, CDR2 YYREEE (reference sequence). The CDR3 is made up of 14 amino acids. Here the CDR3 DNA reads TGTGCCAGCAGCTTGGCCGGGGAGTCCTATGGCTACACCTTC. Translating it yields CASSLAGESYGYTF.

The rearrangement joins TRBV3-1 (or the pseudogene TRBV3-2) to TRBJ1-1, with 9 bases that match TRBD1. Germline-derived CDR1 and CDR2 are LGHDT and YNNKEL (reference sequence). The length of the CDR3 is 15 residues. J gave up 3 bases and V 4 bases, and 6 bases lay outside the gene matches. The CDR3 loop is CASSPNWDRDTEAFF. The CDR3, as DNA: TGTGCCAGCAGCCCTAACTGGGACAGGGACACTGAAGCTTTCTTT.

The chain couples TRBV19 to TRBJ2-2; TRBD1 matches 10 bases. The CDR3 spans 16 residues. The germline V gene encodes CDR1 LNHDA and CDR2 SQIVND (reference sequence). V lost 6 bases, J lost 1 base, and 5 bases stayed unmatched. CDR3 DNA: TGTGCCAGTAGGACAGGGGGCGTGGGGAACACCGGGGAGCTGTTTTTT. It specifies CASRTGGVGNTGELFF.

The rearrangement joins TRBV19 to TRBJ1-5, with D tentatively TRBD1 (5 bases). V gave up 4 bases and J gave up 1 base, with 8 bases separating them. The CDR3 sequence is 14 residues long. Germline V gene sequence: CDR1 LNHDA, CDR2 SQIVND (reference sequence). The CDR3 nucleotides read TGTGCCAGTAGTAGCTGGGGCAGCAATCAGCCCCAGCATTTT. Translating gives CASSSWGSNQPQHF.